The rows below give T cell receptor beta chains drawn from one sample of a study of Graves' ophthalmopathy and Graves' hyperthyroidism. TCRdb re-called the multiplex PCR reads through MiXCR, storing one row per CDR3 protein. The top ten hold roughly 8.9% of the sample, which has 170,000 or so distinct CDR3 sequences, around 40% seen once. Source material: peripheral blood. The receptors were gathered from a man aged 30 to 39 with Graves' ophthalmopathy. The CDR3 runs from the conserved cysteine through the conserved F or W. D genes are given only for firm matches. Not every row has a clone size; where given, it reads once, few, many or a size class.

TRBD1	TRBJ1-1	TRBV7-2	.	TGTGCCAGCAGGGATGCCGGGACAGGGAACACTGAAGCTTTCTTT	CASRDAGTGNTEAFF
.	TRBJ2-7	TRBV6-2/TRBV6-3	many	TGTGCCAGCAGTTACTGGTTGCATCTTCCATCCTACGAGCAGTACTTC	CASSYWLHLPSYEQYF
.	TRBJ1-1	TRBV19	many	TGTGCCAGTAGTATGGGGGGGCGAGCTTTCTTT	CASSMGGRAFF
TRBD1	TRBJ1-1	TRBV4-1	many	TGCGCCAGCAGCCAAGACCCCCACAGGGGAACCACTGAAGCTTTCTTT	CASSQDPHRGTTEAFF
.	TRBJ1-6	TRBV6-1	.	TGTGCCAGCAGAACAACGGGAGATTCACCCCTCCACTTT	CASRTTGDSPLHF
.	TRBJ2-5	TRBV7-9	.	TGTGCCAGCAGCTTAGAAGGGGGCCAAGAGACCCAGTACTTC	CASSLEGGQETQYF
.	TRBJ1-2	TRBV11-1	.	TGTGCCAGCAGCTTCTCCGGACCACAGATCAGATATGGCTACACCTTC	CASSFSGPQIRYGYTF
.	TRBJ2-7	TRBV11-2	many	TGTGCCAGCAGCGCAAGACGGGACCCCCTGGGGGAGCAGTACTTC	CASSARRDPLGEQYF
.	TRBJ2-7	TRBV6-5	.	TGTGCCAGCAGTTCCCTTTCCCAGACAGGCGAGCAGTACTTC	CASSSLSQTGEQYF
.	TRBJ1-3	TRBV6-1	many	TGTGCCAGCCCCAGGGGTCAGTCTGGAAACACCATATATTTT	CASPRGQSGNTIYF
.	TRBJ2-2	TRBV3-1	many	TGTGCCAGCAGACCGGGACATCGGAACACCGGGGAGCTGTTTTTT	CASRPGHRNTGELFF
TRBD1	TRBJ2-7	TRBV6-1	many	TGTGCCAGCAGTGAAGCGCTAGGGACAGGGTTGGACGAGCAGTACTTC	CASSEALGTGLDEQYF
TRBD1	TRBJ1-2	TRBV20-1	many	TGCAGTGCCCACTTCGGGACAGGGGCCGGCTACACCTTC	CSAHFGTGAGYTF
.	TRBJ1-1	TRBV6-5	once	TGTGCCAGCAGTTATAACGCCCCGAACACTGAAGCTTTCTTT	CASSYNAPNTEAFF
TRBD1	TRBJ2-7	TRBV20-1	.	TGCAGTGCAAACCGACAGGGCTACTCGAAGGAGCAGTACTTC	CSANRQGYSKEQYF
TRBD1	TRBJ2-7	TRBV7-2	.	TGTGCCAGCAGCTTACCGGGACAGGGGATCTACGAGCAGTACTTC	CASSLPGQGIYEQYF
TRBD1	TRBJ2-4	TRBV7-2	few	TGTGCCAGCAGCTCCGGGACAGGGGTTAACATTCAGTACTTC	CASSSGTGVNIQYF
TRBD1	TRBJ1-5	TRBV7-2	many	TGTGCCAGCAGTCGACGACCGGGACAGGGTGATCAGCCCCAGCATTTT	CASSRRPGQGDQPQHF
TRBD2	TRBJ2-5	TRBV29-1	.	TGCAGCGTTGTAGCAGCGGGAGGGTACCAAGAGACCCAGTACTTC	CSVVAAGGYQETQYF
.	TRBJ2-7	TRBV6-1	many	TGTGCCAGCAGTGAAGTGGCTAGTTCCTACGAGCAGTACTTC	CASSEVASSYEQYF
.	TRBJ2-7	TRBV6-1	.	TGTGCCAGCAGTGATCAAGGAAGGAAAGCCTACGAGCAGTACTTC	CASSDQGRKAYEQYF
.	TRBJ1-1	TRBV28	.	TGTGCCAGCAGCCCCTCTTCGAACACTGAAGCTTTCTTT	CASSPSSNTEAFF
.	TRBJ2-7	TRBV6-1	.	TGTGCCAGCAGCTTTACCCCTTGGACTGGGGCCTACGAGCAGTACTTC	CASSFTPWTGAYEQYF
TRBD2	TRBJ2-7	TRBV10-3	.	TGTGCCATCAGTGGGAAAGGACTAGCGGGAGGAATGGCCTACGAGCAGTACTTC	CAISGKGLAGGMAYEQYF
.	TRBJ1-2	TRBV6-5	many	TGTGCCAGCAGTTCGTTAATGTTCAATCAGAGGGGCTACACCTTC	CASSSLMFNQRGYTF